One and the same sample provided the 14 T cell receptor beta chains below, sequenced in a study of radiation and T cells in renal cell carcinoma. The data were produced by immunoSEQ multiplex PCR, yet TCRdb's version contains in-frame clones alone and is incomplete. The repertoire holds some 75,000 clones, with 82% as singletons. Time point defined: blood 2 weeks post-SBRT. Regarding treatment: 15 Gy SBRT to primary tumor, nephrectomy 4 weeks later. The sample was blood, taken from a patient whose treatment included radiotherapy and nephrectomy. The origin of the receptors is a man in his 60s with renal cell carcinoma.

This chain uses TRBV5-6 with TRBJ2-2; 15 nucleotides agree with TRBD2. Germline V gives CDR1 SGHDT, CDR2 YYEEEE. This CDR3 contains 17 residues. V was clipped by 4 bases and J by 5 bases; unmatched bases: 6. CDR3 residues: CASSGLAGGLGTGELFF. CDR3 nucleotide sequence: TGTGCCAGCAGCGGACTAGCGGGAGGGCTTGGGACCGGGGAGCTGTTTTTT.

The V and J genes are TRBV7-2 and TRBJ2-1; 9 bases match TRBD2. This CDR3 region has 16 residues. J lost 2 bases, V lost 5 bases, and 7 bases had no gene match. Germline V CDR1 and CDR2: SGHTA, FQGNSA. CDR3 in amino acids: CASSEEGGRAYNEQFF. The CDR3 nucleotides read TGTGCCAGCAGCGAAGAAGGCGGGAGGGCCTACAATGAGCAGTTCTTC.

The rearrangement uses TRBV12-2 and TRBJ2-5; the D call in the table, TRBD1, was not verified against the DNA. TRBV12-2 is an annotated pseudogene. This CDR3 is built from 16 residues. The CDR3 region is CASRSAETADQETQYF. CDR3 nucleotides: TGTGCAAGTCGCTCGGCCGAGACAGCCGACCAAGAGACCCAGTACTTC.

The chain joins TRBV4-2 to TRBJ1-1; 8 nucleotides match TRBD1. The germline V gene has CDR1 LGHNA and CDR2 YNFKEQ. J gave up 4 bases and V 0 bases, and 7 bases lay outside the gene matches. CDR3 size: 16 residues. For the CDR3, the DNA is TGTGCCAGCAGCCAAGATAACCCAGGGGGCAGCACTGAAGCTTTCTTT. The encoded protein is CASSQDNPGGSTEAFF.

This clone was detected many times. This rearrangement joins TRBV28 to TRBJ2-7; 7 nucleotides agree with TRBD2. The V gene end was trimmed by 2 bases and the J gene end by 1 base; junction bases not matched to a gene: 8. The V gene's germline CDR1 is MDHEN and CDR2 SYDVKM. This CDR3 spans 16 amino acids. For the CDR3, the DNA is TGTGCCAGCAGTTTAGACCCCCCCGGGGGGTCCTACGAGCAGTACTTC. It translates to CASSLDPPGGSYEQYF.

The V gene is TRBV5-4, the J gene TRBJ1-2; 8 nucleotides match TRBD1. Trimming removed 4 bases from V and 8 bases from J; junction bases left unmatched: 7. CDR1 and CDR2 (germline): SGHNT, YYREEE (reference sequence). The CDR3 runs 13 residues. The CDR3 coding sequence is TGTGCCAGCAGCATACAGGGGGAGCGAGGCTACACCTTC. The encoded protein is CASSIQGERGYTF.

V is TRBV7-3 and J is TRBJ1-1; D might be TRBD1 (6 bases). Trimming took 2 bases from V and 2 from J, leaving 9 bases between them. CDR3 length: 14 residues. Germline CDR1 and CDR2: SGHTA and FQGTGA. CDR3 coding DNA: TGTGCCAGCAGCTTAGTAGGGGGAAACACTGAAGCTTTCTTT. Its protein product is CASSLVGGNTEAFF.

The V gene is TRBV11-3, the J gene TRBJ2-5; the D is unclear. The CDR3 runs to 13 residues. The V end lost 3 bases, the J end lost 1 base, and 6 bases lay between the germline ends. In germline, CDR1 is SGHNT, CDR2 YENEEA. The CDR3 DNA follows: TGTGCCAGCAGCTTGAACCGCCAAGAGACCCAGTACTTC. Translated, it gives CASSLNRQETQYF.

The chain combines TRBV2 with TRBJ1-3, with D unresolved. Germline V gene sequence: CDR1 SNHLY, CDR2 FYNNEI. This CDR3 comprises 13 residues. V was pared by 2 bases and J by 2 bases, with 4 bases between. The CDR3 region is CASSEQPGNTIYF. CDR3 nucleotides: TGTGCCAGCAGTGAACAGCCTGGAAACACCATATATTTT. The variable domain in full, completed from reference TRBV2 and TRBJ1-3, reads EPEVTQTPSHQVTQMGQEVILRCVPISNHLYFYWYRQILGQKVEFLVSFYNNEISEKSEIFDDQFSVERPDGSNFTLKIRSTKLEDSAMYFCASSEQPGNTIYFGEGSWLTVV.

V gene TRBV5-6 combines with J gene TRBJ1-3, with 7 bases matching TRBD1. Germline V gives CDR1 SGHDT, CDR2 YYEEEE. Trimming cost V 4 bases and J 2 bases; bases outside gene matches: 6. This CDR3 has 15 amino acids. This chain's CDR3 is CASSTGAAAGNTIYF. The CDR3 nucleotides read TGTGCCAGCAGCACAGGGGCCGCCGCTGGAAACACCATATATTTT.

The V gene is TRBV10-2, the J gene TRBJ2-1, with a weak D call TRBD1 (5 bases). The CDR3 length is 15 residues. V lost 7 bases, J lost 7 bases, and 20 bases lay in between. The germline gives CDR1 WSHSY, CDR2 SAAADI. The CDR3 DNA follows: TGCGCCAGCAACATAGGGGTAGCCGGAGTTAATGAGCAGTTCTTC. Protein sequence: CASNIGVAGVNEQFF.

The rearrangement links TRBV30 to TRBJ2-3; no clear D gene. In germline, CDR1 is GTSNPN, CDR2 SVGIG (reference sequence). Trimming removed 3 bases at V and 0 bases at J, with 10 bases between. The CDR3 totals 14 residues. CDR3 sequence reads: CAWRGGPSTDTQYF. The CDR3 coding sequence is TGTGCCTGGAGAGGCGGACCTAGCACAGATACGCAGTATTTT.

Written as DNA, the CDR3 is TGCGCCAGCAGCTTGGGTTATCGTAGTAGCGGGAGTCAAGAGACCCAGTACTTC. As protein: CASSLGYRSSGSQETQYF. V usage is TRBV5-1 and J usage is TRBJ2-5; 9 bases align to TRBD2. With 0 bases clipped from V and 2 bases from J, the junction kept 11 bases outside the gene matches. Germline lookup yields CDR1 SGHRS and CDR2 YFSETQ. This CDR3 spans 18 amino acids. The full variable domain, completed using reference TRBV5-1 and TRBJ2-5, is KAGVTQTPRYLIKTRGQQVTLSCSPISGHRSVSWYQQTPGQGLQFLFEYFSETQRNKGNFPGRFSGRQFSNSRSEMNVSTLELGDSALYLCASSLGYRSSGSQETQYFGPGTRLLVL.

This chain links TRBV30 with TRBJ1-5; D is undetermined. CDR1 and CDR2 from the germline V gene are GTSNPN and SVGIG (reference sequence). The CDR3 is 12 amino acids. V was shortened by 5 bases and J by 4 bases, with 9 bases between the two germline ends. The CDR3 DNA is TGTGCCTGGGACATAGGGAATCAGCCCCAGCATTTT. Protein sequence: CAWDIGNQPQHF.